These 30 T cell receptor beta chains came from one sample sequenced in a study of blood T cell repertoires in COVID-19. Sequencing was performed with immunoSEQ multiplex PCR; in TCRdb, only in-frame clones are kept and a portion is missing. Seen here are 310,000 or so clones, roughly 90% observed once, and the top ten hold approximately 11%. The sequenced sample consisted of peripheral blood. Source of these receptors: a woman in her 30s with COVID-19, enrolled during active disease.

The chain recombines TRBV7-9 with TRBJ1-2; TRBD1 aligns across 8 bases. This CDR3 has 14 residues. Germline trimming cut 2 bases from V and 7 bases from J; bases unmatched to any gene: 6. Per germline, CDR1 SEHNR and CDR2 FQNEAQ (reference sequence). The CDR3 loop is CASSLSTGAAGYTF. CDR3 coding DNA: TGTGCCAGCAGCTTATCGACAGGGGCGGCTGGCTACACCTTC.

The J gene is TRBJ1-5, the V gene TRBV23-1; D is possibly TRBD1 (5 bases). TRBV23-1 is known as an ORF, though its function is uncertain. This CDR3 contains 16 residues. The V and J ends lost 0 bases and 1 base respectively, with 10 bases between them. The CDR3: CASSQSRQPSNQPQHF. As DNA, the CDR3 is TGCGCCAGCAGTCAATCGCGACAGCCCAGCAATCAGCCCCAGCATTTT.

The V call is TRBV7-2, the J call TRBJ2-7; 10 bases align to TRBD2. Per germline, CDR1 SGHTA and CDR2 FQGNSA. V trimming: 4 bases; J trimming: 2 bases; junction bases outside the gene matches: 2. The CDR3 totals 14 residues. CDR3 in DNA: TGTGCCAGCAGCTCGACTAGCGGGCCCTACGAGCAGTACTTC. This gives the protein CASSSTSGPYEQYF.

This clone was seen once. The genes are TRBV18 and TRBJ2-1; 12 bases fit TRBD2. Losses at the gene ends were 0 bases for V and 7 bases for J; bases not matched to a gene: 7. Looked up from germline, CDR1 is KGHSH and CDR2 is LQKENI. The CDR3 is 17 amino acids. The CDR3 loop reads CASSPPALAGGSNEQFF. The CDR3, as DNA: TGTGCCAGCTCACCACCCGCGCTAGCGGGAGGGTCGAATGAGCAGTTCTTC.

This clone was detected once. The chain uses TRBV6-5 and TRBJ1-5, with D perhaps matching TRBD1 (5 bases). The germline gives CDR1 MNHEY, CDR2 SVGAGI. V lost 2 bases, J lost 4 bases, and 9 bases lay in between. The CDR3 runs 14 residues. In DNA form, the CDR3 reads TGTGCCAGCAGTTACGGAGGGGTTAATCAGCCCCAGCATTTT. The encoded protein is CASSYGGVNQPQHF.

The genes are TRBV7-9 and TRBJ2-7, with 11 bases that match TRBD2. This CDR3 is built from 15 residues. Trimming took 2 bases from V and 5 from J; bases not matched to a gene: 5. The germline V gene has CDR1 SEHNR and CDR2 FQNEAQ (reference sequence). CDR3 in amino acids: CASSLNSGRANEQYF. The CDR3, as DNA: TGTGCCAGCAGCTTAAATAGCGGGAGGGCCAACGAGCAGTACTTC.

The DNA of the CDR3 is TGTGCCAGCACCTCTCAGGGAGGGTATGGCTACACCTTC. Amino acid sequence: CASTSQGGYGYTF. The rearrangement links TRBV9 to TRBJ1-2, with a tentative D call TRBD1 (5 bases). CDR1 and CDR2 from the germline V gene are SGDLS and YYNGEE. The CDR3 loop spans 13 amino acids. The ends were cut back, 6 bases at V and 5 bases at J, with 14 bases in the middle.

V gene TRBV5-1 combines with J gene TRBJ2-1; TRBD2 matches 12 bases. Germline values: CDR1 SGHRS, CDR2 YFSETQ. With V trimmed by 3 bases and J by 8 bases, 6 bases remained unmatched. The CDR3 length is 15 residues. The CDR3 coding sequence is TGCGCCAGCAGCTCCTCGACTAGCGGGAGCGATGAGCAGTTCTTC. It translates to CASSSSTSGSDEQFF.

This clone is a singleton in its sample. The chain carries TRBV2 and TRBJ1-2; possible D gene TRBD1, 5 bases. Trimming cost V 3 bases and J 4 bases, with 12 bases left between them. There are 14 residues in the CDR3. Germline CDR1 reads SNHLY; CDR2 reads FYNNEI. CDR3 residues: CASSERQGFYGYTF. In nucleotides, the CDR3 is TGTGCCAGCAGTGAGCGCCAGGGCTTCTATGGCTACACCTTC. Using reference TRBV2 and TRBJ1-2 for the parts outside the CDR3, the full variable domain is EPEVTQTPSHQVTQMGQEVILRCVPISNHLYFYWYRQILGQKVEFLVSFYNNEISEKSEIFDDQFSVERPDGSNFTLKIRSTKLEDSAMYFCASSERQGFYGYTFGSGTRLTVV.

The rearrangement uses TRBV7-2 and TRBJ2-7, with 8 positions matching TRBD2. Trimming cost V 3 bases and J 7 bases; bases outside gene matches: 5. Germline-derived CDR1 and CDR2 are SGHTA and FQGNSA. This CDR3 has 13 residues. The CDR3 DNA is TGTGCCAGCAGCTTCGGGAGGGCGAGTGAGCAGTACTTC. This translates into CASSFGRASEQYF.

In this sample, this clone turned up once. The V gene is TRBV18, the J gene TRBJ2-1; 8 bases match TRBD1. With V trimmed by 1 base and J by 6 bases, 5 bases remained unmatched. CDR1 and CDR2 (germline): KGHSH, LQKENI. The CDR3 runs 15 residues. The CDR3 nucleotides read TGTGCCAGCTCACCACTACAGGGGGTCGGCAATGAGCAGTTCTTC. It specifies CASSPLQGVGNEQFF.

Comments on this clone: The sample carries other DNA sequences with the same CDR3. V is TRBV28 and J is TRBJ2-7; D possibly corresponds to TRBD1 (6 bases). The CDR3 spans 14 residues. The germline gives CDR1 MDHEN, CDR2 SYDVKM. V lost 8 bases to trimming and J lost 0 bases, with 14 bases between them. DNA for the CDR3: TGTGCCAGCTCGCGGCAGGGGAGCTCCTACGAGCAGTACTTC. Translated: CASSRQGSSYEQYF. Full variable domain (rest looked up from reference TRBV28 and TRBJ2-7): DVKVTQSSRYLVKRTGEKVFLECVQDMDHENMFWYRQDPGLGLRLIYFSYDVKMKEKGDIPEGYSVSREKKERFSLILESASTNQTSMYLCASSRQGSSYEQYFGPGTRLTVT.

A single count supports this clone. V usage is TRBV27 and J usage is TRBJ2-4; 9 bases are shared with TRBD1. Trimming took 5 bases from V and 1 from J; bases not matched to a gene: 6. Germline V CDR1 and CDR2: MNHEY, SMNVEV (reference sequence). This CDR3 contains 16 residues. This CDR3 is CASSPDRGGAKNIQYF. The CDR3 DNA sequence: TGTGCCAGCAGTCCGGACAGGGGTGGGGCCAAAAACATTCAGTACTTC.

The CDR3 coding sequence is TGCGCCAGCAGCTTGGCCCTTAAAGAGAGGGAGCTGTTTTTT. Translation: CASSLALKERELFF. This chain connects TRBV5-1 to TRBJ2-2; D gene ambiguous. The CDR3 has 14 amino acids. Germline V gene data show CDR1 as SGHRS and CDR2 as YFSETQ. Trimming shortened V by 0 bases and J by 9 bases, and 12 bases separated the two germline ends. The whole variable domain, remainder taken from reference TRBV5-1 and TRBJ2-2, is KAGVTQTPRYLIKTRGQQVTLSCSPISGHRSVSWYQQTPGQGLQFLFEYFSETQRNKGNFPGRFSGRQFSNSRSEMNVSTLELGDSALYLCASSLALKERELFFGEGSRLTVL.

The chain uses TRBV11-2 and TRBJ1-1, with unresolved D. This CDR3 has 13 amino acids. CDR1 and CDR2 (germline): SGHAT, FQNNGV. V was pared by 5 bases and J by 3 bases, with 10 bases between. The CDR3 loop reads CASSNHRDTEAFF. DNA for the CDR3: TGTGCCAGCAGCAATCACCGGGACACTGAAGCTTTCTTT.

The V and J genes are TRBV10-3 and TRBJ1-6; D unclear. This CDR3 region has 14 residues. Germline CDR1 reads ENHRY; CDR2 reads SYGVKD. V was clipped by 0 bases and J by 11 bases, with 11 bases between them. In nucleotides, the CDR3 is TGTGCCATCAGTGAGTCGGAGGGTTGGGCACCCCTCCACTTT. It specifies CAISESEGWAPLHF.

This clone was found a few times. The chain has TRBV4-1 and TRBJ1-1, with a weak D call TRBD1 (6 bases). CDR1 is MGHRA and CDR2 is YSYEKL in the germline V gene. The CDR3 extends over 15 amino acids. V lost 0 bases and J 6 bases, leaving 14 bases between the germline ends. CDR3 in DNA: TGCGCCAGCAGCCAAGACACAGGGTTCGTCGCTGAAGCTTTCTTT. This gives the protein CASSQDTGFVAEAFF.

In its sample, this clone was seen once. V gene TRBV3-1 (or the pseudogene TRBV3-2) combines with J gene TRBJ2-2, with D possibly matching TRBD1 (6 bases). Germline V lookup: CDR1 LGHDT, CDR2 YNNKEL (reference sequence). V was pared by 4 bases and J by 1 base, with 7 bases between. The CDR3 totals 14 residues. CDR3 residues: CASSRGQNTGELFF. As DNA, the CDR3 is TGTGCCAGCAGCCGGGGACAGAACACCGGGGAGCTGTTTTTT.

The J gene is TRBJ1-5, the V gene TRBV29-1, with D perhaps matching TRBD1 (5 bases). The germline V and J ends were trimmed by 7 bases and 1 base, with 14 bases remaining between them. The CDR3 is 14 residues long. From germline, CDR1 is SQVTM and CDR2 ANQGSEA. CDR3 loop: CSGIIGGSNQPQHF. The CDR3 DNA is TGCAGCGGAATTATCGGGGGAAGCAATCAGCCCCAGCATTTT.

The genes are TRBV6-6 and TRBJ2-7; 11 bases line up with TRBD2. V gave up 4 bases and J gave up 7 bases; unmatched junction bases: 9. CDR1 and CDR2 (germline): MNHNY, SVGAGI (reference sequence). The CDR3 covers 15 residues. For the CDR3, the DNA is TGTGCCAGCAGTTTAATAGCGGGAGGGCCGGGTGAGCAGTACTTC. Amino acids: CASSLIAGGPGEQYF.

V is TRBV5-4 and J is TRBJ2-7, with TRBD2 matching 9 bases. CDR1 is SGHNT, CDR2 YYREEE, per germline (reference sequence). V dropped 6 bases and J dropped 1; count of bases not matched to a gene: 2. There are 13 residues in the CDR3. CDR3 region: CASTAGGSYEQYF. CDR3 nucleotides: TGTGCCAGCACAGCGGGAGGATCCTACGAGCAGTACTTC.

This sequence joins TRBV9 and TRBJ2-7; D call uncertain. Germline CDR1 reads SGDLS; CDR2 reads YYNGEE. V was trimmed by 4 bases and J by 7 bases, leaving 15 bases between them. This CDR3 has 13 amino acids. Here the CDR3 DNA reads TGTGCCAGCAGCCCGAACCCCAATAGAGAGCAGTACTTC. It codes for CASSPNPNREQYF.

The chain employs TRBV5-1 and TRBJ2-7, with D unclear. The V gene lost 4 bases and the J gene lost 0 bases, with 20 bases spanning the gap. This CDR3 has 17 residues. The germline V gene encodes CDR1 SGHRS and CDR2 YFSETQ. The CDR3 DNA reads as TGCGCCAGCAGCCTAATATCACCGGGTCTAAGCTCCTACGAGCAGTACTTC. Translation: CASSLISPGLSSYEQYF. Drawing the rest from reference TRBV5-1 and TRBJ2-7, the complete variable domain is KAGVTQTPRYLIKTRGQQVTLSCSPISGHRSVSWYQQTPGQGLQFLFEYFSETQRNKGNFPGRFSGRQFSNSRSEMNVSTLELGDSALYLCASSLISPGLSSYEQYFGPGTRLTVT.

The chain carries TRBV28 and TRBJ2-7; D is possibly TRBD1 (6 bases). The V gene's germline CDR1 is MDHEN and CDR2 SYDVKM. Trimming left V 2 bases short and J 3 bases short, with 8 bases between. This CDR3 comprises 13 residues. The CDR3: CASSLPGVYEQYF. CDR3 nucleotides: TGTGCCAGCAGTTTACCAGGGGTCTACGAGCAGTACTTC. The full variable domain, in which reference TRBV28 and TRBJ2-7 provide the parts outside the CDR3, is DVKVTQSSRYLVKRTGEKVFLECVQDMDHENMFWYRQDPGLGLRLIYFSYDVKMKEKGDIPEGYSVSREKKERFSLILESASTNQTSMYLCASSLPGVYEQYFGPGTRLTVT.

The chain carries TRBV15 and TRBJ2-3, with TRBD1 as a possible D gene (6 bases). The CDR3 runs 15 residues. V lost 4 bases and J lost 1, with 12 bases in between. Germline CDR1 LNHNV, CDR2 YYDKDF (reference sequence). The DNA of the CDR3 is TGTGCCACCAGCACAAGGACAGCTCGCACAGATACGCAGTATTTT. Amino acids: CATSTRTARTDTQYF.

The rearrangement joins TRBV27 to TRBJ1-1; D uncertain. Looked up from germline, CDR1 is MNHEY and CDR2 is SMNVEV (reference sequence). CDR3 length: 13 amino acids. V shed 5 bases and J shed 8 bases, with 15 bases lying between them. CDR3 protein: CASSPFSGSEAFF. CDR3 nucleotide sequence: TGTGCCAGCAGTCCATTTTCCGGGTCAGAAGCTTTCTTT.

The chain employs TRBV6-5 and TRBJ2-7, with 8 nucleotides matching TRBD2. In germline, CDR1 is MNHEY, CDR2 SVGAGI. The junction had 6 bases not matched to a gene; V was cut back by 6 bases and J by 2 bases. The CDR3 length is 14 residues. This CDR3 reads CASRPGSGTYEQYF. The DNA for the CDR3 is TGTGCCAGCAGACCCGGTAGCGGGACCTACGAGCAGTACTTC.

The chain joins TRBV4-2 to TRBJ1-1; tentative D call: TRBD1 (5 bases). Per the germline V gene, CDR1 is LGHNA and CDR2 is YNFKEQ. The CDR3 totals 17 residues. V lost 3 bases and J 1 base, leaving 18 bases between the germline ends. The CDR3: CASSQPGATIANTEAFF. The CDR3 nucleotides read TGTGCCAGCAGCCAGCCTGGGGCCACAATAGCGAACACTGAAGCTTTCTTT.

The chain is built from TRBV9 and TRBJ2-7, with a weak D call TRBD2 (5 bases). Germline V gene lookup returns CDR1 SGDLS and CDR2 YYNGEE. Trimming removed 0 bases at V and 3 bases at J, with 10 bases between. This CDR3 spans 14 amino acids. CDR3 DNA sequence: TGTGCCAGCAGCGTAGCCCTAGCAGGCTACGAGCAGTACTTC. Its protein is CASSVALAGYEQYF.

The J gene is TRBJ1-3, the V gene TRBV10-3, with no clear D. The length of the CDR3 is 16 residues. The germline gives CDR1 ENHRY, CDR2 SYGVKD. Between the trimmed V and J ends, which lost 0 bases and 0 bases, there was a span of 9 bases. The CDR3 region has the DNA TGTGCCATCAGTGAGTCTGCCGGTCTCTCTGGAAACACCATATATTTT. This sequence encodes CAISESAGLSGNTIYF.